This T cell receptor (beta chain) was retrieved from a study of shared clonotypes between healthy human individuals. Naive CD8 isolation took CD45RO-negative cells positively selected for CCR7 and excluded terminally differentiated effector memory CD45RA+ cells. The protocol was immunoSEQ multiplex PCR, while the TCRdb copy is restricted to in-frame clones and leaves out a portion. The sample has just over 2,000,000 clones, around 96% seen once. A remark on this clone: Its antigen is undetermined.

Study-level results: Among non-shared clonotypes, generation probabilities were lower than among those shared by all four donors. The rarefaction results pointed to incomplete sorted-subset sequencing despite large depth. Among a few donors, approximately 4.6% of naive CD4 clonotypes were found in common.

The sequenced sample was naive CD8+ T cells sorted from blood. The clonotype comes from a man aged 18 to 35 in good health.

CDR3 nucleotides: TGTGCCAGCAGCTTGTCTGGGAACTCCTACGAGCAGTACTTC. It translates to CASSLSGNSYEQYF. This rearrangement joins TRBV11-2 to TRBJ2-7; D not certain. The V gene lost 3 bases and the J gene lost 0 bases, with 9 bases spanning the gap. The CDR3 contains 14 residues. Per germline, CDR1 SGHAT and CDR2 FQNNGV.